The clone carrying this T cell receptor (beta chain) was picked up many times. Its antigen is as yet unknown. The sample belongs to a study of T cells in Graves' hyperthyroidism and ophthalmopathy. From RNA transcripts, TCR beta CDR3 regions were amplified. A first-round RT-PCR of the TCR CDR3 used the HTBI primer set. TCRdb analysed the multiplex PCR reads with MiXCR anew, one entry per CDR3 protein. The sample lists approximately 530,000 distinct CDR3 sequences, just under 20% occurring once. The study's findings and limits: Most thyroid clonotypes with frequency above 0.001 were detected in blood.

Lactation, pregnancy, other autoimmune disease or uncontrolled infection led to exclusion of patients. With 3 bases removed from V and 1 base from J, the gap between germline ends came to 12 bases. The CDR3 contains 15 residues. CDR1 KGHSH and CDR2 LQKENI come from the germline V gene. The V call is TRBV18, the J call TRBJ2-5; D uncertain. This clonotype originated in a middle-aged man with Graves' ophthalmopathy. Input material: blood. CDR3 residues: CASSPDHRSQETQYF. CDR3 coding DNA: TGTGCCAGCTCACCCGACCACAGATCCCAAGAGACCCAGTACTTC.